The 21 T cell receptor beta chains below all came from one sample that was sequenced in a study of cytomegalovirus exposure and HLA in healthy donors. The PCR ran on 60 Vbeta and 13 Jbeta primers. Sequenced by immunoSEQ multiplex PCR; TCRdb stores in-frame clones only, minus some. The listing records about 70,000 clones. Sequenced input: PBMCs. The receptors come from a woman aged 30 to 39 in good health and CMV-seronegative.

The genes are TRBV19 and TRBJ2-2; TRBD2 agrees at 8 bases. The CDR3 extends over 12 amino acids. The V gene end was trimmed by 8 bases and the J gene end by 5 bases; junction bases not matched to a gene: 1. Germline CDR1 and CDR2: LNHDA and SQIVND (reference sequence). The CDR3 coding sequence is TGTGCCAGTGGCGGGGGGACCGGGGAGCTGTTTTTT. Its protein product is CASGGGTGELFF.

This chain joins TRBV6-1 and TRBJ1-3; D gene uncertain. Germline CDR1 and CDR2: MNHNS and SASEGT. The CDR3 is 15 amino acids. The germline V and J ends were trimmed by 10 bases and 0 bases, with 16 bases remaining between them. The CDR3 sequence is CAMEKRGPSGNTIYF. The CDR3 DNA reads TGTGCCATGGAGAAGAGAGGGCCCTCTGGAAACACCATATATTTT.

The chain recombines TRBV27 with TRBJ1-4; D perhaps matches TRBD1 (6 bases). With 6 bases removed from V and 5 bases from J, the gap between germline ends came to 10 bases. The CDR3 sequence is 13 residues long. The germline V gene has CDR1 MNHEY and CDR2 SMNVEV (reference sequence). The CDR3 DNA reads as TGTGCCAGCAGGGAAAGGGGGAATGAAAAACTGTTTTTT. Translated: CASRERGNEKLFF.

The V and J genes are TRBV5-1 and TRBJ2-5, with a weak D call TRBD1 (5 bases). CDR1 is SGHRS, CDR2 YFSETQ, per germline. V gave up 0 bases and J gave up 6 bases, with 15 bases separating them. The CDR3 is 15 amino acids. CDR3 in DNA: TGCGCCAGCAGCTTGGGGGGCCCTGGGGTGAAGACCCAGTACTTC. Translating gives CASSLGGPGVKTQYF.

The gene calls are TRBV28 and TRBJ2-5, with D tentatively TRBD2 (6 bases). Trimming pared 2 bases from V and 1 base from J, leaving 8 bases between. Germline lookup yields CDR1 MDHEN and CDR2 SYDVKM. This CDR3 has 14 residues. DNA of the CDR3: TGTGCCAGCAGTTTAGGGGGGATCCAAGAGACCCAGTACTTC. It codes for CASSLGGIQETQYF.

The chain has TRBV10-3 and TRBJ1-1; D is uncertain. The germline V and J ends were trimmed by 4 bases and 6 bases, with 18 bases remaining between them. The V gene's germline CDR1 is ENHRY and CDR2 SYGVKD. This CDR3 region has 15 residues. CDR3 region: CAISGNSPPQAEAFF. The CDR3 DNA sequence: TGTGCCATCAGTGGTAACAGTCCCCCCCAGGCTGAAGCTTTCTTT.

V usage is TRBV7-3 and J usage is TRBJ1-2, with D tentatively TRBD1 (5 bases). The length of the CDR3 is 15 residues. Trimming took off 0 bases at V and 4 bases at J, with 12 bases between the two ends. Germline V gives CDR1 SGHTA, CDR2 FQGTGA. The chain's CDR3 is CASSLTGGKSYGYTF. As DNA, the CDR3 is TGTGCCAGCAGCTTAACCGGGGGGAAGAGCTATGGCTACACCTTC.

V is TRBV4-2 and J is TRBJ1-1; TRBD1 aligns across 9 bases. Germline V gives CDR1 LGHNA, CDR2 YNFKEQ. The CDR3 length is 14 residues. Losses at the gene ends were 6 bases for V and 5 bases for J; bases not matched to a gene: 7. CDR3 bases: TGTGCCAGCAGGTCGGACAGGGGAACAACTGAAGCTTTCTTT. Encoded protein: CASRSDRGTTEAFF.

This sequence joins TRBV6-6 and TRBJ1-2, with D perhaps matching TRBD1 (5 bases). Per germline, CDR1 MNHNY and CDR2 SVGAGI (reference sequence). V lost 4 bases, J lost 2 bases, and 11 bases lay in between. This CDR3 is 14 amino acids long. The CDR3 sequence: CASSSSRQNYGYTF. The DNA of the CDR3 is TGTGCCAGCAGTTCCTCTAGACAGAACTATGGCTACACCTTC.

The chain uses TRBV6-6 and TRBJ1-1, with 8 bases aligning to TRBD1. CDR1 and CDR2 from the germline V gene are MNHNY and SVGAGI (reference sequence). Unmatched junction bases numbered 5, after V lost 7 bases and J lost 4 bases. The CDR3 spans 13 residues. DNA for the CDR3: TGTGCCAGCAAAGACAGGGGAGTCACTGAAGCTTTCTTT. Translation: CASKDRGVTEAFF.

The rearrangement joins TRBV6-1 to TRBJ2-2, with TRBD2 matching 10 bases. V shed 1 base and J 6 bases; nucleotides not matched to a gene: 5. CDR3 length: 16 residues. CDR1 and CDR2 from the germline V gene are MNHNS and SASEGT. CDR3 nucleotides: TGTGCCAGCAGTGAAGTGGCTAGCGGGGGTCCCGGGGAGCTGTTTTTT. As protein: CASSEVASGGPGELFF.

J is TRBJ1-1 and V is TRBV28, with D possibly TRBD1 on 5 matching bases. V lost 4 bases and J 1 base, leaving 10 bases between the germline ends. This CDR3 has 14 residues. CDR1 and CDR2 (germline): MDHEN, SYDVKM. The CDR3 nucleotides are TGTGCCAGCAGTTCTCAGGGTGAGAACACTGAAGCTTTCTTT. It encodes CASSSQGENTEAFF.

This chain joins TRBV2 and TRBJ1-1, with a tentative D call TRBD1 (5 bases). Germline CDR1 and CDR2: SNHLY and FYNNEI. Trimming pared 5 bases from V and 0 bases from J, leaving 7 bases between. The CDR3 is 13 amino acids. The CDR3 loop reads CASSRDLNTEAFF. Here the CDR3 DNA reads TGTGCCAGCAGTCGGGACTTGAACACTGAAGCTTTCTTT.

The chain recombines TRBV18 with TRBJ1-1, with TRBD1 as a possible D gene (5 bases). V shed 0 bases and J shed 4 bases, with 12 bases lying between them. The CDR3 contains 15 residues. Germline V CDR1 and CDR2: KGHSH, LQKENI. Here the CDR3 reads CASSPPLGEGTEAFF. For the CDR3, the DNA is TGTGCCAGCTCACCACCGTTAGGGGAGGGCACTGAAGCTTTCTTT.

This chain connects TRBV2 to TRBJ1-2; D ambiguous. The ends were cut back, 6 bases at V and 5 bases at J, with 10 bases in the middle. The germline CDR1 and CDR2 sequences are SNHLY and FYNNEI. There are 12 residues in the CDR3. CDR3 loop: CASRVTGYGYTF. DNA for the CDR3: TGTGCCAGCAGGGTTACCGGTTATGGCTACACCTTC.

In DNA form, the CDR3 reads TGCGCCAGCAGCGACACTAGCGGGAGGTCCTACGAGCAGTACTTC. Its protein is CASSDTSGRSYEQYF. V gene TRBV5-1 combines with J gene TRBJ2-7; 12 nucleotides align to TRBD2. Germline lookup yields CDR1 SGHRS and CDR2 YFSETQ. Trimming removed 4 bases from V and 1 base from J; junction bases left unmatched: 3. The CDR3 extends over 15 amino acids.

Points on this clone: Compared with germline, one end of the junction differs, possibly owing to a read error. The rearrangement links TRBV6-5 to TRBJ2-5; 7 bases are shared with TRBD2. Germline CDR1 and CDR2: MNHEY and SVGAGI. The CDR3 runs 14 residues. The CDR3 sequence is CASSYTRSRENQYF. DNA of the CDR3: TGTGCCAGCAGTTATACAAGATCGCGGGAGAACCAGTACTTC.

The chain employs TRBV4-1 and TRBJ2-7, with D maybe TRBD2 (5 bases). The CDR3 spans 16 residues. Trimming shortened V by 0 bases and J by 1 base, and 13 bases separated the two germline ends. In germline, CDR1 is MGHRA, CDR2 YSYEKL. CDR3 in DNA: TGCGCCAGCAGCCAAGAAAGAGGGAGCGCTTCCTACGAGCAGTACTTC. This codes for CASSQERGSASYEQYF.

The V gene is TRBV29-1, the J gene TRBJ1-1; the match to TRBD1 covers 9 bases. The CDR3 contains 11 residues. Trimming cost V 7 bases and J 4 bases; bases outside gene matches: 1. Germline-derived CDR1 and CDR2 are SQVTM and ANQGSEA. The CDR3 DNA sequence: TGCAGCGGGGACAGGGCCACTGAAGCTTTCTTT. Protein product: CSGDRATEAFF.

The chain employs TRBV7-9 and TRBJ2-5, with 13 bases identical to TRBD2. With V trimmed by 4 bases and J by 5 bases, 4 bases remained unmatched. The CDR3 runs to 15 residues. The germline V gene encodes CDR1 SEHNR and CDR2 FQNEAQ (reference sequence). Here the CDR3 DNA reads TGTGCCAGCAGCTCCCGACTAGCGGGGGGCGAGACCCAGTACTTC. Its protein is CASSSRLAGGETQYF.

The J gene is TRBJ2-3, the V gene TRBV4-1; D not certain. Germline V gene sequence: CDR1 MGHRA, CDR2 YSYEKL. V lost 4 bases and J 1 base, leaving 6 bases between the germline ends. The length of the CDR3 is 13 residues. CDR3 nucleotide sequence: TGCGCCAGCAGCCGTGCGGGCACAGATACGCAGTATTTT. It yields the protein CASSRAGTDTQYF.